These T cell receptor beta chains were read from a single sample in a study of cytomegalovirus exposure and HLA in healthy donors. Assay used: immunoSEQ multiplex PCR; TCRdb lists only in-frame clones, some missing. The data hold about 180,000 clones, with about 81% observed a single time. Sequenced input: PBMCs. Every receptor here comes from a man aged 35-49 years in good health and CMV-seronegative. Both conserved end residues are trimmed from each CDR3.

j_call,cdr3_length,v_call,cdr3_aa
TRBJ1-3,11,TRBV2,ATRPGAGNTIY
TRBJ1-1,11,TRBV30,AGLTGRGTEAF
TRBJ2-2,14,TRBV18,ASSLRALTNTGELF
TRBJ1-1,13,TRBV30,AWTGQGAGNTEAF
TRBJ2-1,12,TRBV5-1,ASSLERQVPEQF
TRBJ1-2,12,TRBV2,ASNLMTGDGGYT
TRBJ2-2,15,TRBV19,ASRAGTGAVNTGELF
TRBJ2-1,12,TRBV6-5,ASSYTLGRDEQF
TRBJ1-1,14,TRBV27,ASSLGLGLRNTEAF
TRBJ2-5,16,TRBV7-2,ASSFDLHQLAGQETQY
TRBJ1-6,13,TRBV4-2,ASSPNDRGNSPLH
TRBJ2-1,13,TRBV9,ASSQWTNGDNEQF
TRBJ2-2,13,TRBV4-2,ASSQVRGGTGELF
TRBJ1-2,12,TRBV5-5,ASSLAVGGYGYT
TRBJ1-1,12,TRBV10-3,AISERDRVTEAF
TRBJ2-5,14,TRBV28,ASSPSDRGASWTQY
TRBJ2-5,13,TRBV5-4,ASSLEAGRRETQY
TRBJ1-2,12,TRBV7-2,ASSYGTGNYGYT
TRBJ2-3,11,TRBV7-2,ASSPGTTNTQY
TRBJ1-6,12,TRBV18,ASSTDRGRSPLH
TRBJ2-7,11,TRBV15,ATSREGAREQY
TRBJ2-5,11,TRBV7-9,ASSHTYPETQY
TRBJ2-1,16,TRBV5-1,ASSSSFGAGGSYNEQF
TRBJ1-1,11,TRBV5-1,ASSLGQGAEAF
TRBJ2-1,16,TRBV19,ASSSASATSGPYNEQF
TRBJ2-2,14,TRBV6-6,ASSYSKGTTTGELF
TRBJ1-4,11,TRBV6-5,ASSYGGGEKLF
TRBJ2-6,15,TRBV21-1,ASSSRDRVAGANVLT
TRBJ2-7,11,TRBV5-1,ASSPGTGVEQY
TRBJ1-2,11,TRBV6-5,ASSPRTGRGYT
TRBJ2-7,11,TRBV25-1,ASSRDRGYEQY
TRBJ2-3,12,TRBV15,ATSREQGMDTQY
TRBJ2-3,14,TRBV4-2,ASSQEGGSSTDTQY
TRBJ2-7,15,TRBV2,ASSEWASGGLIYEQY
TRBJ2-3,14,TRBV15,ATSRVAGGGTDTQY
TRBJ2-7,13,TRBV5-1,ASSLALRDGGEQY
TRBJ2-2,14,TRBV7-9,ASSSAGGRNTGELF
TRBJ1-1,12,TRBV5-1,ASSWRLGNTEAF
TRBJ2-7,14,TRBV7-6,ASSSYGTSGSYEQY
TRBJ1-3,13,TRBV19,ASSIPAGGGNTIY
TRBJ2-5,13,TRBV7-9,ASSLDRPSQETQY
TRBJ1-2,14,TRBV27,ASSLTSGASNYGYT
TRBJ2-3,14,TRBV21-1,ASSGISTGVPDTQY
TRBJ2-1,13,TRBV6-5,ASRMTSGSYNEQF